This TCR beta chain was profiled in a study of beta chain features in type 1 diabetes. Germline lookup yields CDR1 MNHNS and CDR2 SASEGT. V shed 2 bases and J shed 4 bases, with 12 bases lying between them. The CDR3 has 15 residues. A CD45RO/CCR7/CD25/CD127/CD95/CD27 panel sorted naive, central memory, regulatory and stem cell-like memory CD4+ cells. Each of the sorted populations had a purity greater than 95%. As for this clone: Its antigen is as yet unknown.

The authors reverse transcribed all of the isolated RNA, so sequencing captured expressed TCRB transcripts. Sequencing used immunoSEQ multiplex PCR; TCRdb keeps in-frame clones, though not all of them. The data hold over 150,000 clones, with 8% to 8.5% observed a single time. Broader study findings: The study found moderately but significantly shorter TCRB CDR3s in all four CD4+ subsets of Type 1 diabetes patients. VDJ junctions from patients with type 1 diabetes contained fewer insertions and more deletions.

The receptor was derived from a woman in her late teens or twenties with type 1 diabetes. The chain joins TRBV6-1 to TRBJ2-4; D might be TRBD1 (6 bases). The sample was central memory CD4+ T cells from blood. The CDR3 loop reads CASSERSTGKNIQYF. The CDR3 coding sequence is TGTGCCAGCAGTGAACGGTCTACAGGGAAAAACATTCAGTACTTC.